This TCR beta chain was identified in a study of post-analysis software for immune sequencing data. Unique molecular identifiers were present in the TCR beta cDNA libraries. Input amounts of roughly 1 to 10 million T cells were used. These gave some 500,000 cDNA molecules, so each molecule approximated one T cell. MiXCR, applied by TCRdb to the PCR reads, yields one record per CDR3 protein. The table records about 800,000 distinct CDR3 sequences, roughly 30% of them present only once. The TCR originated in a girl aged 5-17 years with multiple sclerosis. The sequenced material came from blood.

The CDR3: CASSLGLLVGQETQYF. The DNA for the CDR3 is TGCGCCAGCAGCTTAGGACTCCTCGTAGGTCAGGAGACCCAGTACTTC. This chain joins TRBV5-1 and TRBJ2-7; maybe TRBD2 (5 bases). TRBJ2-5 matches the DNA end more closely, so the J call is doubtful. This CDR3 is built from 16 residues. Germline V gives CDR1 SGHRS, CDR2 YFSETQ.